This T cell receptor beta chain was captured by sequencing in a study of T cells expressing NK-cell markers. Whole-study context: From sorted CD3+CD56+NKG2C+, CD3+CD56+NKG2C- and CD3+CD56-NKG2C+ T cells came the TCR beta repertoires. There were seven HCMV-seropositive donors and one seronegative donor among the eight sequenced. Study-wide results and caveats: Where several donors were concerned, these clonotypes also led the CD3+CD56-NKG2C+ fraction. About six of the donors carried dominant NKG2C+ clonotypes that took up roughly 1.0-8% of their CD8+ T cells.

As regards this clonotype: Antigen specificity is unknown.

The CDR3 runs to 15 residues. Germline V gene sequence: CDR1 SGHTA, CDR2 FQGNSA. TCRdb reprocessed the 5' RACE reads, with one entry per CDR3 protein and no DNA. Its table lists under 600,000 distinct CDR3 sequences. The receptor's source is a woman in her 50s in good health. The sample consisted of blood T cells: a sorted CD56 or NKG2C T cell subset, CD4+ or CD8+ T cells, or bulk PBMC T cells (not recorded which). The V call is TRBV7-2, the J call TRBJ2-4; TCRdb calls TRBD2, which cannot be checked without DNA. CDR3 sequence reads: CASSGLAVAKNIQYF.